The clone carrying this T cell receptor (beta chain) was seen once. The CDR3 loop spans 19 amino acids. The V gene end was trimmed by 2 bases and the J gene end by 0 bases; junction bases not matched to a gene: 8. Germline-derived CDR1 and CDR2 are LGHNA and YNFKEQ. The data originate from a study of control samples from healthy donors and cancer patients. Only in-frame clones appear in the TCRdb table, and some are missing; sequencing was by immunoSEQ multiplex PCR. The sample has about 150,000 clones, over 85% seen once. The source of this sequence is a man in his fifties or sixties in good health. The sequenced sample was blood. This chain connects TRBV4-2 to TRBJ2-3; 13 bases line up with TRBD2. CDR3 nucleotide sequence: TGTGCCAGCAGCCAACTAACTAGCGGGAGGGCCCCTAGCACAGATACGCAGTATTTT. This codes for CASSQLTSGRAPSTDTQYF.